This TCR beta chain was captured in a study of post-analysis software for immune sequencing data. Study results and caveats: In patients, TRBV5-6, TRBV5-1 and TRBV20-1 belonged to five TRBV segments found more frequently than in controls. When the samples were clustered directly with F measure, those that had been prepared in the same batch showed strong co-clustering. In multiple sclerosis, normalized Chao1 diversity was significantly below that of controls.

Unique molecular identifiers were carried by the TCR beta cDNA libraries. MiXCR, applied by TCRdb to the PCR reads, yields one record per CDR3 protein. The sample has fewer than 900,000 distinct CDR3 sequences, about 43% seen once. After removal of 3 bases from V and 2 bases from J, the junction contained 8 bases not matched to a gene. Germline lookup yields CDR1 MGHRA and CDR2 YSYEKL. The CDR3 is 16 amino acids. This clonotype was seen a handful of times. Its antigen remains unknown. The chain links TRBV4-1 to TRBJ2-7; 9 bases fit TRBD2. The sample consisted of blood. The sequence was collected from a girl under 18 with multiple sclerosis. The CDR3 loop reads CASSHIWTSVTYEQYF. Here the CDR3 DNA reads TGCGCCAGCAGCCATATTTGGACTAGCGTGACCTACGAGCAGTACTTC.